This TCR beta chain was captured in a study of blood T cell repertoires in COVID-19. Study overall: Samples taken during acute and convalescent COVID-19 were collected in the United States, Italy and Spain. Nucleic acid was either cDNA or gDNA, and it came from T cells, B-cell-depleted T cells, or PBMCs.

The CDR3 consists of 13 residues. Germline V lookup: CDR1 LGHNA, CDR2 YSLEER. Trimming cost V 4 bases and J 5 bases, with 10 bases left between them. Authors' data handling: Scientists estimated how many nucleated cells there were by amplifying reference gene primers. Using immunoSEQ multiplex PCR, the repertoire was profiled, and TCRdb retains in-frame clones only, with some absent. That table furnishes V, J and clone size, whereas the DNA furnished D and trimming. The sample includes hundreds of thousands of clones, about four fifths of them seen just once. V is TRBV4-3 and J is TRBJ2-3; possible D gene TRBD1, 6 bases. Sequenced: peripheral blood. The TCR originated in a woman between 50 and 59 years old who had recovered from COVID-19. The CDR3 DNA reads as TGCGCCAGCAGCCCAGGGGCGGTAGATACGCAGTATTTT. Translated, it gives CASSPGAVDTQYF.